This is a list of T cell receptor beta chains from one sample in a study of a mutant IDH1 vaccine in newly diagnosed glioma. Antigens of these TCRs are unknown. Sequencing used immunoSEQ multiplex PCR; TCRdb keeps in-frame clones, though not all of them. The table records over 50,000 clones, over 75% of them present only once. The input for sequencing was PBMCs, taken from a glioma patient whose treatment included an IDH1 peptide vaccine. The receptors here all came from a man aged 18-30 years with glioma. The CDR3 runs from the conserved cysteine through the conserved F or W. The D gene is left open where the match is weak. The listing skips clone size in some rows; elsewhere it reads once, few, many or a size class.

cdr3_aa: CASRLTVRTEAFF
cdr3_nt: TGTGCCAGCAGGCTGACGGTGCGCACTGAAGCTTTCTTT
v_call: TRBV2
clone_size: .
d_call: .
j_call: TRBJ1-1

cdr3_aa: CASSPRISPTYSYNEQFF
cdr3_nt: TGTGCCAGCAGCCCCCGCATATCCCCCACCTACTCCTACAATGAGCAGTTCTTC
v_call: TRBV7-9
clone_size: .
d_call: .
j_call: TRBJ2-1

cdr3_aa: CASSDWGQSEKLFF
cdr3_nt: TGCGCCAGCAGTGATTGGGGACAGAGTGAAAAACTGTTTTTT
v_call: TRBV4-1
clone_size: many
d_call: TRBD1
j_call: TRBJ1-4

cdr3_aa: CASSLRDMAKQYF
cdr3_nt: TGTGCCAGCAGCTTGAGGGACATGGCTAAACAGTACTTC
v_call: TRBV5-6
clone_size: .
d_call: .
j_call: TRBJ2-7

cdr3_aa: CASSLGPGTGYEQYF
cdr3_nt: TGTGCCAGCAGTTTGGGTCCCGGGACAGGGTACGAGCAGTACTTC
v_call: TRBV27
clone_size: .
d_call: TRBD1
j_call: TRBJ2-7

cdr3_aa: CASSLPHFRGSDTEAFF
cdr3_nt: TGTGCCAGCAGCTTGCCCCATTTTAGGGGGTCAGACACTGAAGCTTTCTTT
v_call: TRBV5-4
clone_size: .
d_call: .
j_call: TRBJ1-1

cdr3_aa: CASSSRNTIYF
cdr3_nt: TGTGCCAGCAGTTCCCGGAACACCATATATTTT
v_call: TRBV6-6
clone_size: .
d_call: .
j_call: TRBJ1-3

cdr3_aa: CSVEVEREKLFF
cdr3_nt: TGCAGCGTTGAAGTGGAGCGTGAAAAACTGTTTTTT
v_call: TRBV29-1
clone_size: .
d_call: .
j_call: TRBJ1-4

cdr3_aa: CATSRVKGGGELFF
cdr3_nt: TGTGCCACCAGCAGAGTAAAGGGTGGCGGGGAGCTGTTTTTT
v_call: TRBV15
clone_size: .
d_call: .
j_call: TRBJ2-2

cdr3_aa: CASSATRGGQPQHF
cdr3_nt: TGTGCCAGCAGCGCGACAAGGGGCGGTCAGCCCCAGCATTTT
v_call: TRBV2
clone_size: .
d_call: .
j_call: TRBJ1-5

cdr3_aa: CSVQGNYGYTF
cdr3_nt: TGCAGTGTACAGGGTAACTATGGCTACACCTTC
v_call: TRBV20-1
clone_size: few
d_call: .
j_call: TRBJ1-2